These 30 T cell receptor beta chains originate from one sample sequenced in a study of blood T cells in healthy people across ages. Primed by a sample-barcoded 5' primer and a J-beta primer mix, a second PCR proceeded for about 6 to 12 cycles. TCRdb independently ran MiXCR on the 5' RACE reads; one entry per CDR3 protein. The sample has about 670,000 distinct CDR3 sequences; around 43% are singletons. The sequencing input was blood. The receptors here all came from a man older than 75 in good health.

The J gene is TRBJ2-7, the V gene TRBV20-1; 9 nucleotides match TRBD1. J gave up 5 bases and V 5 bases, and 10 bases lay outside the gene matches. This CDR3 is built from 14 residues. Per germline, CDR1 DFQATT and CDR2 SNEGSKA (reference sequence). CDR3 loop: CSAGTGQGSNEQYF. The CDR3 bases are TGCAGTGCTGGAACGGGACAGGGAAGCAACGAGCAGTACTTC.

The rearrangement joins TRBV6-5 to TRBJ2-3, with a possible D match to TRBD2 (5 bases). With 2 bases removed from V and 4 bases from J, the gap between germline ends came to 19 bases. The CDR3 is 17 residues long. Germline V gene data show CDR1 as MNHEY and CDR2 as SVGAGI. The CDR3 coding sequence is TGTGCCAGCAGTTACCGTAGAGGGAAATTTAAGGCAGATACGCAGTATTTT. Protein: CASSYRRGKFKADTQYF.

This clonotype showed up just a few times. CDR3 nucleotide sequence: TGTGCCAGCAGCTTACGGGACAAGACATGGGGGTATACGCAGTATTTT. This translates into CASSLRDKTWGYTQYF. The chain links TRBV11-2 to TRBJ2-3, with a possible D match to TRBD1 (6 bases). The CDR3 totals 16 residues. CDR1 and CDR2 from the germline V gene are SGHAT and FQNNGV. V lost 2 bases and J 7 bases, leaving 19 bases between the germline ends. Full variable domain (outside the CDR3, taken from reference TRBV11-2 and TRBJ2-3): EAGVAQSPRYKIIEKRQSVAFWCNPISGHATLYWYQQILGQGPKLLIQFQNNGVVDDSQLPKDRFSAERLKGVDSTLKIQPAKLEDSAVYLCASSLRDKTWGYTQYFGPGTRLTVL.

This clonotype was seen more than once but under ten times. The chain combines TRBV5-1 with TRBJ2-5; 12 bases line up with TRBD1. Germline-derived CDR1 and CDR2 are SGHRS and YFSETQ. This CDR3 is built from 17 residues. Trimming at V came to 1 base and at J to 1 base, leaving 5 bases not matched to a gene. The CDR3 here is CASSLNRDRGRQETQYF. CDR3 nucleotide sequence: TGCGCCAGCAGCTTGAACCGGGACAGGGGGCGCCAAGAGACCCAGTACTTC.

The gene calls are TRBV28 and TRBJ2-7; TRBD1 might be the D (7 bases). Germline assignment: CDR1 MDHEN and CDR2 SYDVKM. The CDR3 runs 14 residues. V was trimmed by 6 bases and J by 5 bases, leaving 17 bases between them. In nucleotides, the CDR3 is TGTGCCAGCAGGAGAGCAGGGGGGAGTGACGAGCAGTACTTC. As protein: CASRRAGGSDEQYF.

This clonotype appeared a few times. J is TRBJ2-5 and V is TRBV3-1, with TRBD1 matching over 8 bases. V shed 4 bases, J shed 4 bases, and the junction held 8 bases outside the gene matches. Looked up from germline, CDR1 is LGHDT and CDR2 is YNNKEL (reference sequence). This CDR3 is 15 amino acids long. As DNA, the CDR3 is TGTGCCAGCAGCCTCGACAGGGGAGCGGGAGAGACCCAGTACTTC. Translated, it gives CASSLDRGAGETQYF.

The V call is TRBV5-6, the J call TRBJ2-1; 8 positions agree with TRBD2. Germline lookup yields CDR1 SGHDT and CDR2 YYEEEE. The CDR3 has 15 residues. With V trimmed by 5 bases and J by 2 bases, 6 bases remained unmatched. The CDR3 here is CASRLFSGAYNEQFF. Written as DNA, the CDR3 is TGTGCCAGCAGATTATTTAGCGGGGCCTACAATGAGCAGTTCTTC.

This clonotype was seen only a few times. The genes are TRBV27 and TRBJ1-4; D gene uncertain. V was clipped by 6 bases and J by 1 base, with 18 bases between them. Germline V gene sequence: CDR1 MNHEY, CDR2 SMNVEV (reference sequence). The length of the CDR3 is 17 residues. The CDR3 region has the DNA TGTGCCAGCAGCTCCCGGGGTATTCCTCGAACTAATGAAAAACTGTTTTTT. Amino acids: CASSSRGIPRTNEKLFF.

This clonotype has only a few counts. The V and J genes are TRBV20-1 and TRBJ2-7; tentatively, D is TRBD1 or TRBD2 (6 bases each). Between the trimmed V and J ends, which lost 3 bases and 1 base, there was a span of 13 bases. The CDR3 loop spans 14 amino acids. Germline loops: CDR1 DFQATT, CDR2 SNEGSKA (reference sequence). The CDR3 DNA reads TGCAGTGCTAGGAGGGGGGACATGTCCTACGAGCAGTACTTC. Encoded protein: CSARRGDMSYEQYF.

This clonotype occurred a few times. CDR3 sequence reads: CASSQGVSGKQNSPLHF. Here the CDR3 DNA reads TGCGCCAGCAGCCAAGGGGTATCAGGGAAGCAAAATTCACCCCTCCACTTT. The V call is TRBV4-1, the J call TRBJ1-6, with D possibly matching TRBD1 (5 bases). Germline-derived CDR1 and CDR2 are MGHRA and YSYEKL. This CDR3 spans 17 amino acids. V lost 1 base and J lost 7, with 17 bases in between.

CDR3 in DNA: TGTGCCAGCAGTACCGGGACAGGGGGCAAGAATGAGCAGTACTTC. Amino acid sequence: CASSTGTGGKNEQYF. The V gene is TRBV12-3 or TRBV12-4, the J gene TRBJ2-5, with 12 bases lining up with TRBD1. This CDR3 region has 15 residues. V was pared by 5 bases and J by 11 bases, with 12 bases of the junction left unmatched.

The V call is TRBV5-6, the J call TRBJ2-7; D is perhaps TRBD2 (6 bases). Trimming removed 8 bases at V and 4 bases at J, with 19 bases between. Germline lookup yields CDR1 SGHDT and CDR2 YYEEEE. The CDR3 spans 14 residues. This CDR3 is CARNPGTGEYEQYF. DNA for the CDR3: TGTGCCAGAAACCCCGGGACGGGGGAGTACGAGCAGTACTTC. The full variable domain, rest sourced from reference TRBV5-6 and TRBJ2-7, is DAGVTQSPTHLIKTRGQQVTLRCSPKSGHDTVSWYQQALGQGPQFIFQYYEEEERQRGNFPDRFSGHQFPNYSSELNVNALLLGDSALYLCARNPGTGEYEQYFGPGTRLTVT.

CDR3 DNA sequence: TGCAGCGTTGGCCCTAGCGGGGGGTTCTCCTACGAGCAGTACTTC. This sequence encodes CSVGPSGGFSYEQYF. The rearrangement uses TRBV29-1 and TRBJ2-7, with 11 positions matching TRBD2. The trim removed 4 bases at V and 0 bases at J, leaving 5 bases unmatched. The length of the CDR3 is 15 residues. Germline CDR1 is SQVTM and CDR2 is ANQGSEA.

The chain carries TRBV12-5 and TRBJ2-3, with TRBD2 matching 12 bases. V shed 6 bases and J 0 bases; nucleotides not matched to a gene: 19. This CDR3 has 21 residues. From germline, CDR1 is LGHNT and CDR2 FRNRAP. CDR3 sequence reads: CASGRLAGVTADVLSTDTQYF. The CDR3 DNA is TGTGCTAGTGGCCGACTAGCGGGAGTGACCGCCGACGTCCTTAGCACAGATACGCAGTATTTT.

The rearrangement uses TRBV10-3 and TRBJ2-5, with D possibly TRBD2 on 6 matching bases. The CDR3 sequence is 14 residues long. Germline V gives CDR1 ENHRY, CDR2 SYGVKD. The V end lost 3 bases, the J end lost 2 bases, and 10 bases lay between the germline ends. CDR3 nucleotides: TGTGCCATCAGTGAACCGACTAGACAAGAGACCCAGTACTTC. Translating it yields CAISEPTRQETQYF.

The chain joins TRBV7-2 to TRBJ2-3; D remains ambiguous. The germline gives CDR1 SGHTA, CDR2 FQGNSA. This CDR3 spans 13 amino acids. Deletions cut 1 base from V and 2 bases from J, with 4 bases between. In DNA, the CDR3 is TGTGCCAGCAGCTTAGTACACACAGATACGCAGTATTTT. As protein: CASSLVHTDTQYF.

The CDR3 coding sequence is TGTGCCAGCAGTTCTGCTGTGGCGCGGGGGGCGAATGAGCAGTACTTC. Its protein is CASSSAVARGANEQYF. V gene TRBV12-3 or TRBV12-4 combines with J gene TRBJ2-1; TRBD2 matches 8 bases. The tail of the sequence fits TRBJ2-7 better, so the J call may be wrong. This CDR3 is built from 16 residues.

This clonotype has at least ten counts. The V call is TRBV6-2 or TRBV6-3, the J call TRBJ2-7, with D possibly TRBD2 on 6 matching bases. Germline CDR1 and CDR2: MNHEY and SVGEGT. Trimming cost V 0 bases and J 6 bases, with 12 bases left between them. This CDR3 comprises 14 residues. Here the CDR3 reads CASSYSEGYREQYF. In DNA form, the CDR3 reads TGTGCCAGCAGTTACTCGGAGGGTTATCGCGAGCAGTACTTC.

The chain links TRBV29-1 to TRBJ2-5; 13 nucleotides agree with TRBD2. The DNA end is more similar to TRBJ2-7, so the J call may be wrong. The germline gives CDR1 SQVTM, CDR2 ANQGSEA. The CDR3 runs to 13 residues. The CDR3 protein is CSVGLAGGYEQYF. The CDR3 region has the DNA TGCAGCGTTGGACTAGCGGGGGGTTACGAGCAGTACTTC.

This chain uses TRBV10-3 with TRBJ2-1; D may be TRBD2 (6 bases). The CDR3 has 13 residues. Trimming took 5 bases from V and 3 from J, leaving 8 bases between them. Germline CDR1 and CDR2: ENHRY and SYGVKD. CDR3 region: CAISPTSYNEQFF. The CDR3 DNA follows: TGTGCCATCAGTCCGACTAGCTACAATGAGCAGTTCTTC.

This clonotype was found many times. This CDR3 reads CATQSAGATNVLTF. Here the CDR3 DNA reads TGTGCCACCCAAAGTGCCGGGGCGACCAACGTCCTGACTTTC. The rearrangement joins TRBV7-9 to TRBJ2-6; D may match TRBD1 or TRBD2 (5 bases each). This CDR3 is 14 amino acids long. Trimming pared 10 bases from V and 8 bases from J, leaving 18 bases between. Germline-derived CDR1 and CDR2 are SEHNR and FQNEAQ (reference sequence).

The chain carries TRBV6-2 or TRBV6-3 and TRBJ2-1, with TRBD2 matching over 7 bases. CDR1 and CDR2 (germline): MNHEY, SVGEGT. The V gene end was trimmed by 8 bases and the J gene end by 0 bases; junction bases not matched to a gene: 7. The CDR3 has 15 residues. CDR3 amino acids: CASSPPGGSYNEQFF. The CDR3 nucleotides read TGTGCCAGCTCACCACCGGGGGGCTCCTACAATGAGCAGTTCTTC.

The chain links TRBV7-9 to TRBJ2-5; D unresolved. In germline, CDR1 is SEHNR, CDR2 FQNEAQ (reference sequence). The CDR3 is 16 amino acids. The ends were cut back, 5 bases at V and 0 bases at J, with 16 bases in the middle. As DNA, the CDR3 is TGTGCCAGCAGCCAAAAACGGTTTGGGTACCAAGAGACCCAGTACTTC. Its translation: CASSQKRFGYQETQYF.

This chain joins TRBV7-9 and TRBJ2-1; D tentatively reads TRBD1 or TRBD2 (5 bases each). CDR1 SEHNR and CDR2 FQNEAQ come from the germline V gene (reference sequence). This CDR3 has 14 residues. V was trimmed by 5 bases and J by 5 bases, leaving 13 bases between them. CDR3 residues: CASSVGTDHNEQFF. CDR3 coding DNA: TGTGCCAGCAGCGTAGGGACCGATCACAATGAGCAGTTCTTC. The full variable domain, its missing parts supplied by reference TRBV7-9 and TRBJ2-1, is DTGVSQNPRHKITKRGQNVTFRCDPISEHNRLYWYRQTLGQGPEFLTYFQNEAQLEKSRLLSDRFSAERPKGSFSTLEIQRTEQGDSAMYLCASSVGTDHNEQFFGPGTRLTVL.

The chain uses TRBV2 and TRBJ2-7; possibly TRBD2 for D (5 bases). V was shortened by 4 bases and J by 6 bases, with 10 bases between the two germline ends. The germline gives CDR1 SNHLY, CDR2 FYNNEI. The CDR3 runs to 12 residues. CDR3 loop: CASSGGFREQYF. CDR3 DNA sequence: TGTGCCAGCAGTGGAGGGTTTCGCGAGCAGTACTTC.

The V and J genes are TRBV20-1 and TRBJ1-1; maybe TRBD1 (6 bases). This CDR3 spans 16 amino acids. Germline V CDR1 and CDR2: DFQATT, SNEGSKA (reference sequence). The V gene lost 5 bases and the J gene lost 0 bases, with 19 bases spanning the gap. The DNA of the CDR3 is TGCAGTGCTGAAGGGGGGGGCAGGAGGATGAACACTGAAGCTTTCTTT. This translates into CSAEGGGRRMNTEAFF.

This clonotype was recorded a few times. The chain couples TRBV20-1 to TRBJ2-1, with no clear D. Germline loops: CDR1 DFQATT, CDR2 SNEGSKA (reference sequence). Trimming removed 0 bases at V and 6 bases at J, with 18 bases between. The CDR3 contains 16 residues. The CDR3 DNA reads as TGCAGTGCTAGAGAGACTCGGGCCTCCGGGCTCAATGAGCAGTTCTTC. Its protein product is CSARETRASGLNEQFF.

The chain couples TRBV20-1 to TRBJ2-3; D possibly uses TRBD1 or TRBD2 (5 bases each). The CDR3 is 15 amino acids. Per germline, CDR1 DFQATT and CDR2 SNEGSKA (reference sequence). Trimming removed 4 bases from V and 7 bases from J, with 21 bases in between. CDR3 amino acids: CSATRVWGSGHTQYF. CDR3 bases: TGCAGTGCTACCCGAGTGTGGGGGTCAGGCCATACGCAGTATTTT.

The gene calls are TRBV5-1 and TRBJ2-3; D is unclear. V dropped 0 bases and J dropped 0 bases, with 8 bases sitting between them. Germline CDR1 reads SGHRS; CDR2 reads YFSETQ. This CDR3 is built from 15 residues. Here the CDR3 reads CASSLDGESTDTQYF. As DNA, the CDR3 is TGCGCCAGCAGCTTGGATGGCGAGAGCACAGATACGCAGTATTTT.

This chain links TRBV29-1 with TRBJ2-3; the match to TRBD1 covers 7 bases. The CDR3 consists of 14 residues. Trimming took 7 bases from V and 3 from J; bases not matched to a gene: 10. CDR1 is SQVTM, CDR2 ANQGSEA, per germline. The CDR3 loop is CSARDRVGTDTQYF. CDR3 in DNA: TGCAGCGCCCGAGACAGGGTGGGGACAGATACGCAGTATTTT.